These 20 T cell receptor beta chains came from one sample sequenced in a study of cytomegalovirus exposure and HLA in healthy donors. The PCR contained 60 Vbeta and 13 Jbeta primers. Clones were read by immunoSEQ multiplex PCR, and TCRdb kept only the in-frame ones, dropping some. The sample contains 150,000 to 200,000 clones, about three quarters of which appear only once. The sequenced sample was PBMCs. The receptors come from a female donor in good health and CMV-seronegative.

This CDR3 reads CASSSGQGYQETQYF. In DNA, the CDR3 is TGTGCCAGCAGTTCGGGACAGGGGTACCAAGAGACCCAGTACTTC. The chain has TRBV28 and TRBJ2-5, with 10 bases identical to TRBD1. The CDR3 covers 15 residues. With V trimmed by 4 bases and J by 0 bases, 2 bases remained unmatched. Germline CDR1 is MDHEN and CDR2 is SYDVKM. The variable domain in full, completed from reference TRBV28 and TRBJ2-5, reads DVKVTQSSRYLVKRTGEKVFLECVQDMDHENMFWYRQDPGLGLRLIYFSYDVKMKEKGDIPEGYSVSREKKERFSLILESASTNQTSMYLCASSSGQGYQETQYFGPGTRLLVL.

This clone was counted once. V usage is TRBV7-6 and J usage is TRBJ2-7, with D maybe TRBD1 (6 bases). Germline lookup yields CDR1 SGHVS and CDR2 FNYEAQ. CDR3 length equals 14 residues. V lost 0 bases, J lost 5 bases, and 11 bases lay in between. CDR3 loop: CASSLAARGNEQYF. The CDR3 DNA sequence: TGTGCCAGCAGCTTAGCGGCCAGGGGCAACGAGCAGTACTTC.

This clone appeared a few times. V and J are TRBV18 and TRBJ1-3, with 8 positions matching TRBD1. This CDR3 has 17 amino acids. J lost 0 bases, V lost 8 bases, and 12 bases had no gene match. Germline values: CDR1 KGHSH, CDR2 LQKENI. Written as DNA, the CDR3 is TGTGCCAGCGACGGACAGGGACCTTCGGGCTCTGGAAACACCATATATTTT. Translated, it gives CASDGQGPSGSGNTIYF.

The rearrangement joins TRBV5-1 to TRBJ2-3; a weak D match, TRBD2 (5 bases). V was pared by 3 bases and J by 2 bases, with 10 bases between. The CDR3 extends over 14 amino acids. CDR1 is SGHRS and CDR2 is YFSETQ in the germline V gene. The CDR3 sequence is CASSSLGVTDTQYF. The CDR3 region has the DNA TGCGCCAGCAGCTCCCTCGGGGTCACAGATACGCAGTATTTT.

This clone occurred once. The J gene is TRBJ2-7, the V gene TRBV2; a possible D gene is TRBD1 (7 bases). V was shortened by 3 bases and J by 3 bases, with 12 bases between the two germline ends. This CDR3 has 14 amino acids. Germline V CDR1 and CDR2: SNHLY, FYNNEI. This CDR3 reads CASSDGQGGYEQYF. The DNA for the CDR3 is TGTGCCAGCAGTGATGGTCAGGGGGGCTACGAGCAGTACTTC.

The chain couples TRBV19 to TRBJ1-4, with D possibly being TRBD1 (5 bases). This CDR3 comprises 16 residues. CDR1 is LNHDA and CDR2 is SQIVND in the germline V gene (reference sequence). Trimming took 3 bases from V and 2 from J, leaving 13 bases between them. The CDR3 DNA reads TGTGCCAGTAGTATCAGGGCCTCGAGGACTAATGAAAAACTGTTTTTT. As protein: CASSIRASRTNEKLFF.

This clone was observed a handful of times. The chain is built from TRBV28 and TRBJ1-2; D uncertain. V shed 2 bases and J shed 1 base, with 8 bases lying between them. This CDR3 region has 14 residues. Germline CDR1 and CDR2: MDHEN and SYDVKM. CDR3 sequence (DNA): TGTGCCAGCAGTTTAGTTGTAGATAACTATGGCTACACCTTC. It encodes CASSLVVDNYGYTF.

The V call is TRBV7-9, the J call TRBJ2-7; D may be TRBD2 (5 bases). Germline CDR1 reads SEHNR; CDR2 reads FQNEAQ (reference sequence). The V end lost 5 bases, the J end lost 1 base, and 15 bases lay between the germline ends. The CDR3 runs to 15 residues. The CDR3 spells CASSLRASGSYEQYF. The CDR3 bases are TGTGCCAGCAGCCTACGGGCTTCGGGGTCCTACGAGCAGTACTTC. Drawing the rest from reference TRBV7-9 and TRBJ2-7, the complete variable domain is DTGVSQNPRHKITKRGQNVTFRCDPISEHNRLYWYRQTLGQGPEFLTYFQNEAQLEKSRLLSDRFSAERPKGSFSTLEIQRTEQGDSAMYLCASSLRASGSYEQYFGPGTRLTVT.

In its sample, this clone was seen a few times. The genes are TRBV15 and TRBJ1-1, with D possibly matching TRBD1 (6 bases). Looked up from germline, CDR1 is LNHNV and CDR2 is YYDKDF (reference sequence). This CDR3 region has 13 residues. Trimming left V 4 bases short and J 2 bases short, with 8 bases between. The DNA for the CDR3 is TGTGCCACCAGCACGGACAGTAACACTGAAGCTTTCTTT. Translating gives CATSTDSNTEAFF. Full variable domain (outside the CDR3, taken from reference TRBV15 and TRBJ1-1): DAMVIQNPRYQVTQFGKPVTLSCSQTLNHNVMYWYQQKSSQAPKLLFHYYDKDFNNEADTPDNFQSRRPNTSFCFLDIRSPGLGDTAMYLCATSTDSNTEAFFGQGTRLTVV.

CDR3 residues: CATTPGQGYNEQFF. DNA of the CDR3: TGTGCCACAACCCCGGGACAGGGATACAATGAGCAGTTCTTC. V and J are TRBV19 and TRBJ2-1; 9 bases match TRBD1. This CDR3 comprises 14 residues. V was pared by 10 bases and J by 4 bases, with 8 bases of the junction left unmatched. Germline CDR1 LNHDA, CDR2 SQIVND (reference sequence).

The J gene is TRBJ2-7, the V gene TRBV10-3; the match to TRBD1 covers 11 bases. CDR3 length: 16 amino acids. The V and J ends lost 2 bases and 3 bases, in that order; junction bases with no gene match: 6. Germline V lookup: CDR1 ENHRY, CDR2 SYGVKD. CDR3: CAISEGSGTGGYEQYF. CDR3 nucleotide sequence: TGTGCCATCAGTGAGGGGTCCGGGACAGGGGGCTACGAGCAGTACTTC.

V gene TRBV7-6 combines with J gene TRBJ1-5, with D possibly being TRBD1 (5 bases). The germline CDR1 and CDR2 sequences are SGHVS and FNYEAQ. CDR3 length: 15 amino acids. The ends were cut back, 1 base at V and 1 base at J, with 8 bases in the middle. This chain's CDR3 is CASSLGGRSNQPQHF. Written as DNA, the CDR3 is TGTGCCAGCAGCTTAGGGGGGAGGAGCAATCAGCCCCAGCATTTT.

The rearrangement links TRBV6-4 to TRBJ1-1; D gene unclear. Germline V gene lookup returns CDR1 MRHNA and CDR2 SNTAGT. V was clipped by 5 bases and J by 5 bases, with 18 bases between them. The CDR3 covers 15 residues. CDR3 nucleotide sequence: TGTGCCAGCAGTAGAGAGATCGGGGTAGGGACTGAAGCTTTCTTT. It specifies CASSREIGVGTEAFF.

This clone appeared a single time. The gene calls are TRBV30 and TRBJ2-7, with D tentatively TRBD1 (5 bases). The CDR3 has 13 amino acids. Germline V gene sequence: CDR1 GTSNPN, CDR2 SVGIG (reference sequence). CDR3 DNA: TGTGCGTGGGAAAGGACATTCTCCTACGAGCAGTACTTC. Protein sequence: CAWERTFSYEQYF. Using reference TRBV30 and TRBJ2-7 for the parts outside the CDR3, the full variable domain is SQTIHQWPATLVQPVGSPLSLECTVEGTSNPNLYWYRQAAGRGLQLLFYSVGIGQISSEVPQNLSASRPQDRQFILSSKKLLLSDSGFYLCAWERTFSYEQYFGPGTRLTVT.

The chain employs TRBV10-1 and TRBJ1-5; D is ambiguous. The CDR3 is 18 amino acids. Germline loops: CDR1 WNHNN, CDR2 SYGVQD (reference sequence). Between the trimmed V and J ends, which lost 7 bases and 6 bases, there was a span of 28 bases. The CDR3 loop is CASIFSRREKGVRQPQHF. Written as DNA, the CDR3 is TGCGCCAGCATTTTCTCGAGGAGGGAGAAAGGCGTGCGTCAGCCCCAGCATTTT.

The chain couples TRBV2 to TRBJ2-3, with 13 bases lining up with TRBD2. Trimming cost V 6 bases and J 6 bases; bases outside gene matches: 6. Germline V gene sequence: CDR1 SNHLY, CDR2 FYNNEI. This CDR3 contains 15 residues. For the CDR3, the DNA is TGTGCCAGCAGACGGACTAGCGGGGGAGGGGATACGCAGTATTTT. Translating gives CASRRTSGGGDTQYF.

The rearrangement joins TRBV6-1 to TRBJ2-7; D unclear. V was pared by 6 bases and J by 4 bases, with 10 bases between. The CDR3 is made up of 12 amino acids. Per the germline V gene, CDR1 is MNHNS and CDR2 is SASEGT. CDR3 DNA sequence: TGTGCCAGCAGCCGGTCACCGTACGAGCAGTACTTC. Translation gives CASSRSPYEQYF.

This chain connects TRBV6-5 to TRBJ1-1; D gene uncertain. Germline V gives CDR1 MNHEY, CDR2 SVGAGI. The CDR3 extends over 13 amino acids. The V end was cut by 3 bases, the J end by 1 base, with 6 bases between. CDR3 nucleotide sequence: TGTGCCAGCAGTTATACTTCGAACACTGAAGCTTTCTTT. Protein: CASSYTSNTEAFF.

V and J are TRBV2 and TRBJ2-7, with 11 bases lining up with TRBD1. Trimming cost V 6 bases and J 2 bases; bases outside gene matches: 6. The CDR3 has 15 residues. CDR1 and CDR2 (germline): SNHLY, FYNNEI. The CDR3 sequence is CASSPRTGGAYEQYF. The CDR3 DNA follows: TGTGCCAGCAGCCCCAGGACAGGGGGCGCCTACGAGCAGTACTTC.

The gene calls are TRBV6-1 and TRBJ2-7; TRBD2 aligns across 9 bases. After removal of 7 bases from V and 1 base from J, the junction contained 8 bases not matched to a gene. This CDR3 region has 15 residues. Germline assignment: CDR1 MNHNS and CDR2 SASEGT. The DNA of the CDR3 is TGTGCCAGCAAATCTAGCGGGGCCGAATCCTACGAGCAGTACTTC. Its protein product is CASKSSGAESYEQYF.